Given below is one T cell receptor (beta chain) in context. The target antigen is unknown. This sample is drawn from a study of CD8+ T cells in alopecia areata. Turning to the study itself: Treated patients were given 5 to 10 mg oral tofacitinib twice daily. Tofacitinib administration persisted for 6 to 18 months, succeeded by 6 months off drug. Study findings and constraints: Higher clonality than in normal scalp was seen in lesional scalp, especially alopecia totalis/universalis. In patients, TCRs were shared less clearly than in mice, and HLA may possibly be involved.

This CDR3 is 15 amino acids long. CDR1 is LNHDA, CDR2 SQIVND, per germline (reference sequence). Trimming at V came to 5 bases and at J to 2 bases, leaving 4 bases not matched to a gene. cDNA serving as the sequencing template came from extracted, reverse transcribed RNA. Generated by immunoSEQ multiplex PCR, the TCRdb table keeps only in-frame clones and is missing some. The sample carries 130,000 to 150,000 clones, 45% to 60% recorded once. Sample: CD4+ T cells sorted from blood, taken at week 0. This sequence was found in a human donor with alopecia areata. This chain links TRBV19 with TRBJ2-4; TRBD1 agrees at 9 bases. CDR3: CASSPGQGSKNIQYF. The CDR3 DNA reads as TGTGCCAGTAGTCCTGGACAGGGGTCCAAAAACATTCAGTACTTC.